These 4 T cell receptor beta chains came from one sample sequenced in a study of blood T cell repertoires in COVID-19. Sequencing was performed with immunoSEQ multiplex PCR; in TCRdb, only in-frame clones are kept and a portion is missing. This sample has about 200,000 clones, with roughly 80% found just once. Source material: peripheral blood. The receptors come from an elderly woman with acute or convalescent COVID-19.

This clone was seen at least ten times. The gene calls are TRBV4-1 and TRBJ1-4, with a possible D match to TRBD1 (6 bases). Trimming stripped 5 bases from V and 10 bases from J, with 20 bases between. The CDR3 is 15 residues long. Germline CDR1 MGHRA, CDR2 YSYEKL. The CDR3 bases are TGCGCCAGCAGCGATCACTCAGGGGCATTTGGAAAACTGTTTTTT. Residues: CASSDHSGAFGKLFF.

The chain links TRBV5-1 to TRBJ2-5; D is perhaps TRBD1 (5 bases). In germline, CDR1 is SGHRS, CDR2 YFSETQ. The CDR3 totals 12 residues. Trimming removed 4 bases at V and 2 bases at J, with 6 bases between. The CDR3 coding sequence is TGCGCCAGCAGCCGACAGCAAGAGACCCAGTACTTC. Its protein is CASSRQQETQYF.

Ten or more counts support this clone. The CDR3 is CATSESRGRDTEAFF. DNA for the CDR3: TGTGCCACCAGTGAGTCCAGGGGTCGCGACACTGAAGCTTTCTTT. V is TRBV24-1 and J is TRBJ1-1, with TRBD1 as a possible D gene (6 bases). The V and J ends lost 4 bases and 3 bases respectively, with 14 bases between them. Germline-derived CDR1 and CDR2 are KGHDR and SFDVKD. The length of the CDR3 is 15 residues.

The V call is TRBV15, the J call TRBJ1-2; possibly TRBD1 for D (5 bases). The V gene lost 0 bases and the J gene lost 3 bases, with 11 bases spanning the gap. The CDR3 extends over 15 amino acids. Germline V gene lookup returns CDR1 LNHNV and CDR2 YYDKDF (reference sequence). This CDR3 is CATSRDVRGDYGYTF. The CDR3 DNA reads as TGTGCCACCAGCAGAGATGTAAGGGGCGACTATGGCTACACCTTC.